This entry is about one T cell receptor beta chain. The source of the sample is a study of T cells after yellow fever vaccination. The V gene's germline CDR1 is ENHRY and CDR2 SYGVKD. V dropped 0 bases and J dropped 4 bases, with 10 bases sitting between them. The CDR3 is 14 amino acids. TCRdb processed the 5' RACE reads anew with MiXCR; each CDR3 protein has one entry. The table has 450,000 to 650,000 distinct CDR3 sequences, 20% to 25% seen once; the top ten hold around 16%. The input for sequencing was PBMCs, taken less than 25 days after the first yellow fever vaccination. The chain combines TRBV10-3 with TRBJ2-7; D is ambiguous. This receptor was identified in a man aged 18 to 30 who received the YFV17D yellow fever vaccine. The CDR3 nucleotides read TGTGCCATCAGTGAGTCTCGGAGTGGGTACGAGCAGTACTTC. It translates to CAISESRSGYEQYF.